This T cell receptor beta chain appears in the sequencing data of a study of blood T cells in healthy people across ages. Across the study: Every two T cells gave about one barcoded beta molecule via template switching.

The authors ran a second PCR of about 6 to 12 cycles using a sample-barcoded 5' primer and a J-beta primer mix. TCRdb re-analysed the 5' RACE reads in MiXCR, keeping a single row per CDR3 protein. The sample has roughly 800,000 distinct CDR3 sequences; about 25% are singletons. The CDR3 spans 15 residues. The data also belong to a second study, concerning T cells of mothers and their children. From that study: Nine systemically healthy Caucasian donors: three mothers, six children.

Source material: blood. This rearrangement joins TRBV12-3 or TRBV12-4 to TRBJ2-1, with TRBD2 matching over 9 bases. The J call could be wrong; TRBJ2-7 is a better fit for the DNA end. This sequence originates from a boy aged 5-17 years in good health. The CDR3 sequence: CASRGGISGSYEQYF. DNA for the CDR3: TGTGCCAGCAGGGGAGGGATTAGCGGGAGTTACGAGCAGTACTTC.